This entry lists 16 T cell receptor beta chains sequenced from one sample in a study of blood T cells in healthy people across ages (dated by TCRdb to about 2015). The library was prepared using 5' RACE. Instrument used: Illumina HiSeq 2500. The second PCR ran for roughly 6 to 11 cycles and used a J-beta primer mix along with a sample-barcoded 5' primer. TCRdb itself trimmed the public reads at Q25 with fastp, ran MiXCR and retained productive beta chains. Duplicate CDR3 protein sequences are folded into a single record with the most common DNA and genes. The sample table shows around 600,000 distinct CDR3 sequences, and under 55% are seen once. Together, the top ten hold about 26% of the sample. Sequencing was performed on blood. These TCRs come from a man older than 75 in good health.

The chain joins TRBV20-1 to TRBJ1-4; D is perhaps TRBD1 (6 bases). V lost 0 bases to trimming and J lost 6 bases, with 14 bases between them. This CDR3 region has 15 residues. Germline V gene sequence: CDR1 DFQATT, CDR2 SNEGSKA (reference sequence). The CDR3 bases are TGCAGTGCTAGAGACGTGTCAGGGGTAGATGAAAAACTGTTTTTT. Translating it yields CSARDVSGVDEKLFF.

This clonotype was found many times. V gene TRBV6-5 combines with J gene TRBJ2-7; a possible D gene is TRBD1 (5 bases). The CDR3 is made up of 12 amino acids. CDR1 MNHEY and CDR2 SVGAGI come from the germline V gene. The V end was cut by 9 bases, the J end by 5 bases, with 14 bases between. For the CDR3, the DNA is TGTGCCAGTTCTCAGGGTCATAACGAGCAGTACTTC. Translating gives CASSQGHNEQYF.

This clonotype was observed a handful of times. J is TRBJ2-6 and V is TRBV12-3 or TRBV12-4; D remains ambiguous. V was cut by 6 bases and J by 3 bases, with 6 bases left in between. CDR3 length equals 13 residues. The CDR3 protein is CASSTYGANVLTF. The CDR3 DNA reads as TGTGCCAGCAGCACTTATGGGGCCAACGTCCTGACTTTC.

The genes are TRBV12-3 or TRBV12-4 and TRBJ2-2, with 12 bases fitting TRBD2. The CDR3 runs to 17 residues. V shed 2 bases and J 4 bases; nucleotides not matched to a gene: 5. This chain's CDR3 is CASSLRTSGEGTGELFF. Here the CDR3 DNA reads TGTGCCAGCAGTTTAAGGACTAGCGGGGAGGGCACCGGGGAGCTGTTTTTT.

V and J are TRBV5-1 and TRBJ2-1, with 8 bases identical to TRBD2. The J call may be incorrect, as the DNA end agrees better with TRBJ2-7. Germline loops: CDR1 SGHRS, CDR2 YFSETQ. The CDR3 consists of 16 residues. The CDR3 sequence: CASSFAAGGSYNEQYF. The CDR3 DNA is TGCGCCAGCAGCTTTGCGGCGGGGGGCTCCTACAATGAGCAGTACTTC.

The sample holds a few counts of this clonotype. V usage is TRBV25-1 and J usage is TRBJ2-6, with D tentatively TRBD1 (6 bases). The V gene's germline CDR1 is MGHDK and CDR2 SYGVNS. The V and J ends lost 6 bases and 1 base respectively, with 10 bases between them. This CDR3 region has 15 residues. The CDR3 nucleotides read TGTGCCAGCAGCAGACAGGCATCTGGGGCCAACGTCCTGACTTTC. Its translation is CASSRQASGANVLTF.

This clonotype was detected many times. The chain uses TRBV4-2 and TRBJ2-1; no reliable D call. The CDR3 runs to 14 residues. V was clipped by 3 bases and J by 2 bases, with 8 bases between them. The germline V gene encodes CDR1 LGHNA and CDR2 YNFKEQ. For the CDR3, the DNA is TGTGCCAGCAGCCAGCCTGGCGCCTACAATGAGCAGTTCTTC. Amino acids: CASSQPGAYNEQFF.

This clonotype was recorded a few times. The rearrangement links TRBV28 to TRBJ2-5; 9 positions agree with TRBD2. The CDR3 is made up of 17 amino acids. V was clipped by 3 bases and J by 0 bases; unmatched bases: 8. Per the germline V gene, CDR1 is MDHEN and CDR2 is SYDVKM. The CDR3 DNA sequence: TGTGCCAGCAGTTTTTGGGCGGCTAGCGGGAACCAAGAGACCCAGTACTTC. It encodes CASSFWAASGNQETQYF.

The V call is TRBV7-8, the J call TRBJ2-2; 8 bases are shared with TRBD1. V lost 5 bases, J lost 3 bases, and 5 bases stayed unmatched. This CDR3 is built from 15 residues. Germline loops: CDR1 SGHVS, CDR2 FQNEAQ. The CDR3 spells CASSAGQGYTGELFF. The CDR3 bases are TGTGCCAGCAGCGCCGGACAGGGCTACACCGGGGAGCTGTTTTTT. Together with reference TRBV7-8 and TRBJ2-2, the CDR3 gives the full variable domain: GAGVSQSPRYKVAKRGQDVALRCDPISGHVSLFWYQQALGQGPEFLTYFQNEAQLDKSGLPSDRFFAERPEGSVSTLKIQRTQQEDSAVYLCASSAGQGYTGELFFGEGSRLTVL.

The V gene is TRBV30, the J gene TRBJ1-6; 10 bases are a match to TRBD1. The V gene's germline CDR1 is GTSNPN and CDR2 SVGIG (reference sequence). Trimming cost V 3 bases and J 2 bases; bases outside gene matches: 4. CDR3 length: 16 amino acids. CDR3 DNA: TGTGCCTGGAGGGTGACAGGGGGCACCTATAATTCACCCCTCCACTTT. This sequence encodes CAWRVTGGTYNSPLHF.

The gene calls are TRBV4-3 and TRBJ1-2; D remains unclear. This CDR3 has 15 residues. The germline V gene has CDR1 LGHNA and CDR2 YSLEER. V shed 0 bases and J shed 1 base, with 9 bases lying between them. For the CDR3, the DNA is TGCGCCAGCAGCCAAGAACATCTATTTAACTATGGCTACACCTTC. It translates to CASSQEHLFNYGYTF.

The chain employs TRBV12-3 or TRBV12-4 and TRBJ2-6; a weak D match, TRBD1 (5 bases). This CDR3 contains 13 residues. The ends were cut back, 8 bases at V and 1 base at J, with 6 bases in the middle. The CDR3 loop is CASDSSGANVLTF. The CDR3 coding sequence is TGTGCCAGCGACAGTTCTGGGGCCAACGTCCTGACTTTC.

The table lists this clonotype with a few counts. The chain joins TRBV5-5 to TRBJ2-1; D is undetermined. Germline CDR1 reads SGHKS; CDR2 reads YYEKEE (reference sequence). CDR3 size: 14 residues. The V end was cut by 0 bases, the J end by 5 bases, with 9 bases between. The CDR3 is CASSLGTVNNEQFF. CDR3 nucleotides: TGTGCCAGCAGCTTGGGTACAGTTAACAATGAGCAGTTCTTC.

This chain links TRBV20-1 with TRBJ1-2; no firm D call. V was cut by 2 bases and J by 3 bases, with 10 bases left in between. The CDR3 is made up of 13 amino acids. In germline, CDR1 is DFQATT, CDR2 SNEGSKA (reference sequence). The CDR3: CSARTRTHYGYTF. The CDR3 DNA sequence: TGCAGTGCTAGAACACGGACCCACTATGGCTACACCTTC.

CDR3 bases: TGTGCCAGCAGCTTAGGCCCACTAGTCGGTGAGCAGTACTTC. Residues: CASSLGPLVGEQYF. The chain carries TRBV7-9 and TRBJ2-7; tentatively, D is TRBD2 (5 bases). The CDR3 has 14 amino acids. Germline lookup yields CDR1 SEHNR and CDR2 FQNEAQ (reference sequence). Trimming left V 1 base short and J 7 bases short, with 14 bases between.

V and J are TRBV7-2 and TRBJ2-1; unclear D gene. This CDR3 comprises 15 residues. Per the germline V gene, CDR1 is SGHTA and CDR2 is FQGNSA. The V end was cut by 5 bases, the J end by 0 bases, with 11 bases between. CDR3 loop: CASSVGPTSYNEQFF. The CDR3 DNA is TGTGCCAGCAGCGTCGGACCGACCTCCTACAATGAGCAGTTCTTC. The full variable domain, with the rest looked up from reference TRBV7-2 and TRBJ2-1, is GAGVSQSPSNKVTEKGKDVELRCDPISGHTALYWYRQSLGQGLEFLIYFQGNSAPDKSGLPSDRFSAERTGGSVSTLTIQRTQQEDSAVYLCASSVGPTSYNEQFFGPGTRLTVL.